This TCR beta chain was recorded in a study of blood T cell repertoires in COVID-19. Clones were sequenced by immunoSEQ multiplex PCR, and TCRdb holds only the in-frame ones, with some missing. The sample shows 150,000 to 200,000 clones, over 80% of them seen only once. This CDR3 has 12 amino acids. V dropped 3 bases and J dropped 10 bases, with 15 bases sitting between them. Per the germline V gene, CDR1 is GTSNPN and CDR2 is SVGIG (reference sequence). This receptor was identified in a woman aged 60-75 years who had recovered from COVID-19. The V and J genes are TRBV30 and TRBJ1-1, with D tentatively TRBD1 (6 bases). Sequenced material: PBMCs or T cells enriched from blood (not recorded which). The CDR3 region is CAWSLGGGSAFF. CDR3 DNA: TGTGCCTGGAGCCTTGGCGGGGGCTCAGCTTTCTTT.